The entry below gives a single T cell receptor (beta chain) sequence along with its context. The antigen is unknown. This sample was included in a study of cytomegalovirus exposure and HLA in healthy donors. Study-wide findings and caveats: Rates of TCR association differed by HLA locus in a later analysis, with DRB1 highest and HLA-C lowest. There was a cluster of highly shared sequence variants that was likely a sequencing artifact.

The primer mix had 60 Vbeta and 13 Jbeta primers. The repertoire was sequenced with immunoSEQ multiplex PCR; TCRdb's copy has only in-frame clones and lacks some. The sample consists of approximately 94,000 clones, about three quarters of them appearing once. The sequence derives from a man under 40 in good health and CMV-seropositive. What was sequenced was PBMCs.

This CDR3 reads CASSQSSGDFNQPQHF. CDR3 nucleotides: TGCGCCAGCAGCCAATCGAGTGGGGACTTCAATCAGCCCCAGCATTTT. The chain couples TRBV4-1 to TRBJ1-5; maybe TRBD1 (5 bases). The V gene's germline CDR1 is MGHRA and CDR2 YSYEKL. The CDR3 extends over 16 amino acids. Trimming took off 2 bases at V and 3 bases at J, with 14 bases between the two ends.